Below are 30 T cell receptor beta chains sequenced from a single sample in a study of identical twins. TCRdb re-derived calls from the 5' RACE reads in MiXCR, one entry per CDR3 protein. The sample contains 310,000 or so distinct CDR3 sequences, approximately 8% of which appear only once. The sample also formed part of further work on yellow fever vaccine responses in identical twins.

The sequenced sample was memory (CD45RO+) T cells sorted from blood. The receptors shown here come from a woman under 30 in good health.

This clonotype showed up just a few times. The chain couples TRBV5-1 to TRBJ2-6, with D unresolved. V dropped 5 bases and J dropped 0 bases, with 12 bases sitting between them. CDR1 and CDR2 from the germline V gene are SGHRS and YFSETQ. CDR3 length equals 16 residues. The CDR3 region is CASSVAAPSGANVLTF. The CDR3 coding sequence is TGCGCCAGCAGTGTTGCGGCACCCTCTGGGGCCAACGTCCTGACTTTC.

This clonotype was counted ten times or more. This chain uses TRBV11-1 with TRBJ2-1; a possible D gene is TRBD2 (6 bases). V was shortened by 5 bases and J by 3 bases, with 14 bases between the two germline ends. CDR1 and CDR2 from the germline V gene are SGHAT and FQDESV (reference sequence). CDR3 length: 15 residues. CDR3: CASSRDGRYYNEQFF. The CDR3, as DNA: TGTGCCAGCAGCCGAGACGGGAGATACTACAATGAGCAGTTCTTC.

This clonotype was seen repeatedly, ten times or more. As DNA, the CDR3 is TGTGCCAGCAGGGATATCTCAGGTTCAGCTAATGAAAAACTGTTTTTT. Translating it yields CASRDISGSANEKLFF. This chain uses TRBV2 with TRBJ1-4; the D is unclear. Germline assignment: CDR1 SNHLY and CDR2 FYNNEI. V was pared by 6 bases and J by 3 bases, with 17 bases between. This CDR3 is 16 amino acids long.

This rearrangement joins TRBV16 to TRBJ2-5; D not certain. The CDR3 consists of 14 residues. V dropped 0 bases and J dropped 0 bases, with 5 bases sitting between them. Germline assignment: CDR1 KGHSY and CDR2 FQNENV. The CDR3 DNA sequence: TGTGCCAGCAGCCAATCGACATACCAAGAGACCCAGTACTTC. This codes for CASSQSTYQETQYF.

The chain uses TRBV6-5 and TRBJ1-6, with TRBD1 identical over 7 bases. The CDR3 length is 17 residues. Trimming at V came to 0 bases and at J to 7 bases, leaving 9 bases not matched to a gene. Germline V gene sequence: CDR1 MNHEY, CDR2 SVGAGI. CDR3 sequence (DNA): TGTGCCAGCAGTTACTCCCGGACCGGGACAGCCAATTCACCCCTCCACTTT. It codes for CASSYSRTGTANSPLHF.

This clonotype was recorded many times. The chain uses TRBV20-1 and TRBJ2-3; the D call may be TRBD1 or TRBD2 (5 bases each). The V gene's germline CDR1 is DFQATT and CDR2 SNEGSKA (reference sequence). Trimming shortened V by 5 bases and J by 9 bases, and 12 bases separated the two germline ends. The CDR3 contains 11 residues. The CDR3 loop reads CSAEGWGTQYF. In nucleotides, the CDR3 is TGCAGTGCTGAGGGGTGGGGAACGCAGTATTTT.

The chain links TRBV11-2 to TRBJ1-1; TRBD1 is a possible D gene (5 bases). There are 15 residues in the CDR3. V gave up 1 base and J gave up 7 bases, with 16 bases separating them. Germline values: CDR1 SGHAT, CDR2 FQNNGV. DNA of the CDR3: TGTGCCAGCAGCTTAGGGGGAGGTAGGGACCGTGAAGCTTTCTTT. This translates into CASSLGGGRDREAFF.

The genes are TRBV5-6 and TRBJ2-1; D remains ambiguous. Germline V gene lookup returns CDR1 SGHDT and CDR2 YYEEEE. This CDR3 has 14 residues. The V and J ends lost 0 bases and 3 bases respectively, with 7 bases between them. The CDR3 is CASSLGDLYNEQFF. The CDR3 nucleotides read TGTGCCAGCAGCTTGGGTGACCTCTACAATGAGCAGTTCTTC.

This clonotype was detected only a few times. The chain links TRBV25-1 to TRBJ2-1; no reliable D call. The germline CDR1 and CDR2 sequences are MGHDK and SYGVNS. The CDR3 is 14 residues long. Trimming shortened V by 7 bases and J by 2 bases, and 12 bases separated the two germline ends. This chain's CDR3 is CASTGDITYNEQFF. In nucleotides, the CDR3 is TGTGCCAGCACCGGAGACATAACCTACAATGAGCAGTTCTTC. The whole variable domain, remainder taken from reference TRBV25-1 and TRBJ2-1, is EADIYQTPRYLVIGTGKKITLECSQTMGHDKMYWYQQDPGMELHLIHYSYGVNSTEKGDLSSESTVSRIRTEHFPLTLESARPSHTSQYLCASTGDITYNEQFFGPGTRLTVL.

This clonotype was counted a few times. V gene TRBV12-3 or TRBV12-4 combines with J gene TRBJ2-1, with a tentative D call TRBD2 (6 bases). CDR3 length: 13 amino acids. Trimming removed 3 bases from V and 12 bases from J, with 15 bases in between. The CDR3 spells CASSLGPDGGQFF. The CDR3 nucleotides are TGTGCCAGCAGTTTGGGGCCTGACGGGGGGCAGTTCTTC.

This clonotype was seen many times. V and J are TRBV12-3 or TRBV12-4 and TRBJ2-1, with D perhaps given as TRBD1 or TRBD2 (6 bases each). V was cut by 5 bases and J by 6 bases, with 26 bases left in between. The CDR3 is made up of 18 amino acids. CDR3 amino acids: CASSAPLGGLEGGNEQFF. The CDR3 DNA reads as TGTGCCAGCAGTGCTCCTTTGGGAGGCCTTGAGGGGGGCAATGAGCAGTTCTTC.

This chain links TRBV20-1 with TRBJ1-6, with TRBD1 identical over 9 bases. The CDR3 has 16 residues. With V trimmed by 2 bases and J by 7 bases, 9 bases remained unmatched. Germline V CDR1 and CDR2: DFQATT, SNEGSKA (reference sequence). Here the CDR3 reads CSARPGTGTLNSPLHF. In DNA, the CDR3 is TGCAGTGCTAGACCCGGGACAGGGACCCTGAATTCACCCCTCCACTTT.

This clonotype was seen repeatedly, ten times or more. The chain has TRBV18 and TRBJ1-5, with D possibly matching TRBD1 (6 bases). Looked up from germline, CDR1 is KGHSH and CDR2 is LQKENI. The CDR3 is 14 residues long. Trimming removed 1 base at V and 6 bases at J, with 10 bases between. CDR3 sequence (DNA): TGTGCCAGCTCACCACGACAACAGGGTCAGCCCCAGCATTTT. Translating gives CASSPRQQGQPQHF.

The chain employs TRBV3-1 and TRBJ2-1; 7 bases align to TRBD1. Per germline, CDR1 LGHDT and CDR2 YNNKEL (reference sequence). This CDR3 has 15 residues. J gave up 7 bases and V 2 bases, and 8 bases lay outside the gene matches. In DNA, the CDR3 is TGTGCCAGCAGCCAAAGGGGACCCAGGGGGAATGAGCAGTTCTTC. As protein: CASSQRGPRGNEQFF.

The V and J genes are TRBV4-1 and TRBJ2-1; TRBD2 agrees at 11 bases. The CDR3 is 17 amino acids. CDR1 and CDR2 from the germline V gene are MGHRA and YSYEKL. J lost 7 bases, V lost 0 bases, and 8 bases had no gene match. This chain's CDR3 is CASSQESSGRVGNEQFF. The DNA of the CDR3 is TGCGCCAGCAGCCAAGAGAGTAGCGGGAGGGTAGGAAATGAGCAGTTCTTC.

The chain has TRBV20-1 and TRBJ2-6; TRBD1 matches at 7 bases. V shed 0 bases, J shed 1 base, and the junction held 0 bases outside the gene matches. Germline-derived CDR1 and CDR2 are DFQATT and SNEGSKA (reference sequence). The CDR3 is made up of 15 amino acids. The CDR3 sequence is CSARETGSGANVLTF. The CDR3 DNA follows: TGCAGTGCTAGAGAGACAGGGTCTGGGGCCAACGTCCTGACTTTC.

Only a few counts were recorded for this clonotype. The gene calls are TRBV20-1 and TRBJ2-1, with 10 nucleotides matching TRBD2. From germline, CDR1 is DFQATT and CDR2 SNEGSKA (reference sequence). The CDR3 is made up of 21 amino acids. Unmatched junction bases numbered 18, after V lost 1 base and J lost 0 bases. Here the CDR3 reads CSARVRILLAGEGISYNEQFF. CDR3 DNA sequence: TGCAGTGCTAGAGTACGGATTTTGCTAGCGGGAGAAGGGATCTCCTACAATGAGCAGTTCTTC.

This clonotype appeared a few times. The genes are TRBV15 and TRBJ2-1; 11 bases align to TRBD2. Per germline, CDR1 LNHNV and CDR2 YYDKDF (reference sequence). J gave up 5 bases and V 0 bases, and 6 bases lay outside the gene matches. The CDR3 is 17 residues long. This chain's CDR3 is CATSRDLAGGGHNEQFF. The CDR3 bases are TGTGCCACCAGCAGAGATCTAGCGGGAGGTGGGCACAATGAGCAGTTCTTC.

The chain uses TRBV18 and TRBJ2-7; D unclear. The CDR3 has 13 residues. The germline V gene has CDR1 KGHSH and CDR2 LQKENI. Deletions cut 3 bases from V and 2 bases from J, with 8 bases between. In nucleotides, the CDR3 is TGTGCCAGCTCACCCCAGCGAACCTACGAGCAGTACTTC. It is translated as CASSPQRTYEQYF.

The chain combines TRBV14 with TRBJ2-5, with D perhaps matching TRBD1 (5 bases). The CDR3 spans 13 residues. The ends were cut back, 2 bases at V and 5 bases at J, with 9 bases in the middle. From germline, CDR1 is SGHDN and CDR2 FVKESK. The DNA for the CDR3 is TGTGCCAGCAGCCAACGGAAGGGGGAGACCCAGTACTTC. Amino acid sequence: CASSQRKGETQYF. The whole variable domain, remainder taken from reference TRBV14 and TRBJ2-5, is EAGVTQFPSHSVIEKGQTVTLRCDPISGHDNLYWYRRVMGKEIKFLLHFVKESKQDESGMPNNRFLAERTGGTYSTLKVQPAELEDSGVYFCASSQRKGETQYFGPGTRLLVL.

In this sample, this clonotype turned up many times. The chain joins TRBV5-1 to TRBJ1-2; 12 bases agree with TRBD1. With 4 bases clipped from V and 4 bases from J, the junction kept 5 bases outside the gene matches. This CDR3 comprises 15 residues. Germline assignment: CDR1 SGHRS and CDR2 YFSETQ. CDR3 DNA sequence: TGCGCCAGCAGCCTGGGACAGGGGGCGATCTATGGCTACACCTTC. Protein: CASSLGQGAIYGYTF.

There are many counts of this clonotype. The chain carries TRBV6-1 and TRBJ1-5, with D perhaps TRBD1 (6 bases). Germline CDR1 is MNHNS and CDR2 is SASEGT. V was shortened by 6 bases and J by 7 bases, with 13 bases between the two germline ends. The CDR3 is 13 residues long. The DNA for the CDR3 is TGTGCCAGCAGCAATGGACAGTGGCAGCCCCAGCATTTT. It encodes CASSNGQWQPQHF.

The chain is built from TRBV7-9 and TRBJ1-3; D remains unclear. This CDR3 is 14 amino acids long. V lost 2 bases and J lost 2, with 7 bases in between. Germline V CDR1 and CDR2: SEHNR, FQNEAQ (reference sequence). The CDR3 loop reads CASSLSTTGNTIYF. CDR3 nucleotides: TGTGCCAGCAGCTTATCTACAACTGGAAACACCATATATTTT. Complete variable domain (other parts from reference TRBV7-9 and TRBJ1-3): DTGVSQNPRHKITKRGQNVTFRCDPISEHNRLYWYRQTLGQGPEFLTYFQNEAQLEKSRLLSDRFSAERPKGSFSTLEIQRTEQGDSAMYLCASSLSTTGNTIYFGEGSWLTVV.

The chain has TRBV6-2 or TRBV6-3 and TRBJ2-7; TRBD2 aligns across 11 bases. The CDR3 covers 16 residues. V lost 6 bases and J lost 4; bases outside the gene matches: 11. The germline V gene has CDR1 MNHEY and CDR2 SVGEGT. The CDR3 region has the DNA TGTGCCAGCAGACAACCAACTAGCGGGAGTTCTTACGAGCAGTACTTC. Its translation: CASRQPTSGSSYEQYF.

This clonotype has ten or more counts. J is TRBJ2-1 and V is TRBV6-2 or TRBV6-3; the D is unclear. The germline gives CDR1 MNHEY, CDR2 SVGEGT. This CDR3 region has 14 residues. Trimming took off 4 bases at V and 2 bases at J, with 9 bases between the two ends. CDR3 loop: CASSSPGPYNEQFF. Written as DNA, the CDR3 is TGTGCCAGCAGTTCCCCAGGACCCTACAATGAGCAGTTCTTC.

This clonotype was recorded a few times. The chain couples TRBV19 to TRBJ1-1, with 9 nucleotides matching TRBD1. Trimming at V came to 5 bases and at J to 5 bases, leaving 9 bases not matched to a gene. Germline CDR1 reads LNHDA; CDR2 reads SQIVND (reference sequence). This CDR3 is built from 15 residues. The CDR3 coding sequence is TGTGCCAGTAGTTTACTACAGGGGGCGGGAACTGAAGCTTTCTTT. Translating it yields CASSLLQGAGTEAFF. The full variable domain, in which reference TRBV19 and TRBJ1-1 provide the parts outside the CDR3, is DGGITQSPKYLFRKEGQNVTLSCEQNLNHDAMYWYRQDPGQGLRLIYYSQIVNDFQKGDIAEGYSVSREKKESFPLTVTSAQKNPTAFYLCASSLLQGAGTEAFFGQGTRLTVV.

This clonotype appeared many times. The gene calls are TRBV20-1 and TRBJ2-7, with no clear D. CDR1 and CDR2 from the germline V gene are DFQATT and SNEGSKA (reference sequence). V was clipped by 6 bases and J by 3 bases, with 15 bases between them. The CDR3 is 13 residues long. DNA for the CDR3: TGCAGTGCACGGCGTTCGGTAATCTACGAGCAGTACTTC. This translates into CSARRSVIYEQYF.

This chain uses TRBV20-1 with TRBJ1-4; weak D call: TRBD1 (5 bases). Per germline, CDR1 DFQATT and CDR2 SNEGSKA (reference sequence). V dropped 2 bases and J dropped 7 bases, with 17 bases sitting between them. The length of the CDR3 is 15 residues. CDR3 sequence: CSARSQLGGGEKLFF. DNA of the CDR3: TGCAGTGCTAGATCCCAATTGGGGGGAGGTGAAAAACTGTTTTTT.

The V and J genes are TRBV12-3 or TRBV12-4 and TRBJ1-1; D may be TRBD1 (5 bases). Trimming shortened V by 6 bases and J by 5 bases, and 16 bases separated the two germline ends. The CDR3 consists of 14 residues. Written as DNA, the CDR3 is TGTGCCAGCAGGTCTAGGGACCCGGGGACTGAAGCTTTCTTT. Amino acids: CASRSRDPGTEAFF.

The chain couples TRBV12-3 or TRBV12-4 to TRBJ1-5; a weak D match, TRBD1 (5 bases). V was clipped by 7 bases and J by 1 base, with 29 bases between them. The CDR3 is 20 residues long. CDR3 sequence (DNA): TGTGCCAGCACCTACCTATCCGGGACGGGAGGTCGGGAGAGCAATCAGCCCCAGCATTTT. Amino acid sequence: CASTYLSGTGGRESNQPQHF.